This TCR beta chain emerged from a study of blood T cell repertoires in COVID-19. The overall study: Both acute and convalescent COVID-19 samples were obtained from the United States, Italy and Spain. In each case, the material was cDNA or gDNA derived from T cells, B-cell-depleted T cells, or PBMCs.

Seattle participants joined during active infection and were tracked over time. Per the original data handling: Reference gene primer amplification in the assay estimated nucleated cell counts. Here immunoSEQ multiplex PCR was the method, and the copy in TCRdb shows in-frame clones only, minus some. Clone size and V and J calls were adopted from that table, with D and trimming inferred from the DNA. The table includes approximately 250,000 clones, around nine tenths detected once. Trimming stripped 0 bases from V and 4 bases from J, with 7 bases between. This CDR3 is built from 14 residues. This TCR was recovered from a woman aged 60-75 years with COVID-19, enrolled during active disease. The sample was peripheral blood. The V and J genes are TRBV23-1 and TRBJ2-1, with D maybe TRBD1 (6 bases). TRBV23-1 is treated as an ORF (open reading frame) with a function not yet certain. The CDR3 spells CASSQSRGYNEQFF. The CDR3 DNA reads as TGCGCCAGCAGTCAATCCAGGGGATACAATGAGCAGTTCTTC.